These T cell receptor beta chains were read from a single sample in a study of blood T cell repertoires in COVID-19. The data were produced by immunoSEQ multiplex PCR, yet TCRdb's version contains in-frame clones alone and is incomplete. The repertoire holds approximately 360,000 clones, with 89% as singletons. Source material: peripheral blood. The receptors stem from a man in his forties with acute or convalescent COVID-19. CDR3s include the opening cysteine and the closing phenylalanine or tryptophan. A D gene is named only where the DNA matches it firmly. Clone size is not always given. Where it is, it says once, few, many or a class for expanded clones.

>TRBV4-1|few|TRBJ2-2|TRBD2
CASSVYGEGRRTGELFF
TGCGCCAGCAGCGTTTACGGGGAGGGAAGGAGGACCGGGGAGCTGTTTTTT
>TRBV29-1|.|TRBJ1-3|.
CSVAGLSGNTIYF
TGCAGCGTTGCGGGTCTCTCTGGAAACACCATATATTTT
>TRBV28|.|TRBJ1-6|.
CASTNLPGGNSPLHF
TGTGCCAGCACCAACCTCCCGGGGGGAAATTCACCCCTCCACTTT
>TRBV21-1|.|TRBJ1-5|.
CASSKFDRTGEVYSNQPQHF
TGTGCCAGCAGCAAATTCGACCGGACAGGGGAAGTATATAGCAATCAGCCCCAGCATTTT
>TRBV4-2|.|TRBJ2-2|.
CASSQAARVTGELFF
TGTGCCAGCAGCCAAGCTGCCAGGGTCACCGGGGAGCTGTTTTTT
>TRBV2|.|TRBJ2-5|TRBD1
CASSVWKTGGQETQYF
TGTGCCAGCAGTGTATGGAAGACAGGGGGCCAAGAGACCCAGTACTTC
>TRBV28|.|TRBJ1-5|.
CASSPGLLNQPQHF
TGTGCCAGCAGTCCAGGACTGCTCAATCAGCCCCAGCATTTT
>TRBV5-1|.|TRBJ2-7|.
CASRTSNPYEQYF
TGCGCCAGCCGAACATCAAATCCCTACGAGCAGTACTTC
>TRBV28|once|TRBJ1-2|TRBD1
CASRSQTGDYGYTF
TGTGCCAGCAGATCCCAGACAGGGGACTATGGCTACACCTTC
>TRBV24-1|.|TRBJ2-3|.
CATSDRWGDPTDTQYF
TGTGCCACCAGTGATCGGTGGGGGGACCCCACAGATACGCAGTATTTT
>TRBV7-9|.|TRBJ1-2|TRBD1
CASSQAGGYGYTF
TGTGCCAGCAGCCAAGCAGGGGGCTATGGCTACACCTTC
>TRBV11-2|.|TRBJ1-1|TRBD1
CASSLQDRRAFF
TGTGCCAGCAGCCTCCAGGACAGGAGAGCTTTCTTT
>TRBV24-1|.|TRBJ2-3|TRBD1
CATSDPRQGPDTQYF
TGTGCCACCAGTGACCCACGACAGGGCCCAGATACGCAGTATTTT
>TRBV5-1|.|TRBJ1-2|TRBD1
CASSWGQDGYTF
TGCGCCAGCAGCTGGGGACAGGATGGCTACACCTTC
>TRBV30|few|TRBJ1-2|TRBD1
CAWSPRTGIANYGYTF
TGTGCCTGGAGTCCGCGGACAGGCATAGCTAACTATGGCTACACCTTC
>TRBV28|.|TRBJ2-7|TRBD2
CASNPGLAGGKQYF
TGTGCCAGCAACCCGGGACTAGCGGGTGGGAAGCAGTACTTC
>TRBV5-4|.|TRBJ1-4|.
CASSRGSATNEKLFF
TGTGCCAGCAGCCGCGGGAGTGCGACTAATGAAAAACTGTTTTTT
>TRBV19|.|TRBJ1-2|.
CASKGGIYGYTF
TGTGCCAGTAAGGGCGGGATCTATGGCTACACCTTC
>TRBV27|.|TRBJ2-1|.
CASSLSNGSEQFF
TGTGCCAGCAGTTTATCGAACGGGAGTGAGCAGTTCTTC
>TRBV19|once|TRBJ2-7|TRBD2
CASSISGGPFEQYF
TGTGCCAGTAGTATATCGGGAGGCCCTTTCGAGCAGTACTTC
>TRBV5-4|.|TRBJ2-3|TRBD2
CASSFGAGGRTDTQYF
TGTGCCAGCAGCTTCGGTGCGGGAGGGCGGACAGATACGCAGTATTTT
>TRBV5-1|.|TRBJ2-6|TRBD2
CASSRIAGDVGFGANVLTF
TGCGCCAGCAGCAGGATAGCGGGAGATGTAGGCTTTGGGGCCAACGTCCTGACTTTC
>TRBV2|once|TRBJ2-6|.
CASSEFGLSHRALSGANVLTF
TGTGCCAGCAGTGAGTTTGGCTTAAGCCACAGGGCCCTCTCTGGGGCCAACGTCCTGACTTTC
>TRBV6-6|few|TRBJ1-2|TRBD1
CASSYSDRVALYGYTF
TGTGCCAGCAGTTACTCGGACAGGGTCGCCTTATATGGCTACACCTTC
>TRBV6-2/TRBV6-3|.|TRBJ2-3|TRBD2
CASSWGLAGTSTDTQYF
TGTGCCAGCAGTTGGGGACTAGCGGGGACTAGCACAGATACGCAGTATTTT
>TRBV30|once|TRBJ1-5|.
CAWSETVRKPQHF
TGTGCCTGGAGTGAGACCGTCAGGAAGCCCCAGCATTTT
>TRBV28|.|TRBJ1-3|TRBD1
CASSPILSGGGLYGNTIYF
TGTGCCAGCAGTCCAATTCTCTCAGGGGGCGGACTTTATGGAAACACCATATATTTT
>TRBV15|.|TRBJ2-1|.
CATSRDLSSYNEQFF
TGTGCCACCAGTCGGGACTTGAGCTCCTACAATGAGCAGTTCTTC
>TRBV15|few|TRBJ2-2|TRBD2
CATALGGGTGELFF
TGTGCCACCGCCCTGGGGGGGGGCACCGGGGAGCTGTTTTTT
>TRBV28|.|TRBJ1-5|.
CASSLLGRFNQPQHF
TGTGCCAGCAGTTTATTAGGCAGGTTCAATCAGCCCCAGCATTTT
>TRBV5-6|.|TRBJ2-3|TRBD2
CASSVQRGTNYF
TGTGCCAGCAGCGTCCAGCGGGGGACCAACTATTTT
>TRBV5-1|.|TRBJ2-5|TRBD1
CASSSSGTGEETQYF
TGCGCCAGCAGCTCATCCGGGACAGGGGAAGAGACCCAGTACTTC
>TRBV9|few|TRBJ2-7|.
CASSVEVGSSYEQYF
TGTGCCAGCAGCGTAGAAGTCGGGAGCTCCTACGAGCAGTACTTC
>TRBV5-4|.|TRBJ2-7|.
CASRSGSLPVYEQYF
TGTGCCAGCAGGTCCGGTTCGCTACCCGTCTACGAGCAGTACTTC
>TRBV6-1|.|TRBJ2-7|.
CASSAGSRQGIYEQYF
TGTGCCAGCAGTGCCGGGAGCAGACAGGGTATCTACGAGCAGTACTTC
>TRBV27|.|TRBJ1-2|TRBD1
CASSPGTGGFHYGYTF
TGTGCCAGCAGCCCCGGGACAGGGGGCTTCCACTATGGCTACACCTTC
>TRBV5-1|.|TRBJ2-1|.
CASSLEGVTYNEQFF
TGCGCCAGCAGCTTGGAGGGGGTGACCTACAATGAGCAGTTCTTC
>TRBV19|once|TRBJ1-6|TRBD1
CASTHGDRGYNSPLHF
TGTGCCAGTACCCATGGGGACAGGGGCTATAATTCACCCCTCCACTTT
>TRBV28|once|TRBJ2-1|.
CASRGLGSSYNEQFF
TGTGCCAGCAGGGGACTTGGGTCCTCCTACAATGAGCAGTTCTTC
>TRBV27|.|TRBJ1-6|.
CASSLSSGSPLHF
TGTGCCAGCAGTTTAAGCTCCGGTTCACCCCTCCACTTT
>TRBV27|once|TRBJ1-1|.
CASRWQQGTEAFF
TGTGCCAGCAGGTGGCAACAGGGAACTGAAGCTTTCTTT
>TRBV6-2/TRBV6-3|.|TRBJ2-7|.
CASSNAEAYEQYF
TGTGCCAGCAGCAACGCGGAGGCCTACGAGCAGTACTTC
>TRBV19|.|TRBJ1-6|TRBD1
CASSIQGAYSPLHF
TGTGCCAGTAGTATACAGGGGGCATATTCACCCCTCCACTTT
>TRBV7-3|.|TRBJ1-6|TRBD1
CASSHLIYRGPTVSYNSPLHF
TGTGCCAGCAGCCACCTCATATACAGGGGGCCCACCGTCTCCTATAATTCACCCCTCCACTTT
>TRBV27|.|TRBJ1-6|TRBD1
CASSLPGQGNSPLHF
TGTGCCAGCAGTTTACCAGGACAGGGCAATTCACCCCTCCACTTT
>TRBV28|.|TRBJ1-2|.
CASRPGRGSYGYTF
TGTGCCAGCAGGCCCGGAAGAGGATCCTATGGCTACACCTTC
>TRBV11-2|.|TRBJ1-2|.
CASSLGQGSHGYTF
TGTGCCAGCAGCTTGGGGCAGGGGTCACATGGCTACACCTTC